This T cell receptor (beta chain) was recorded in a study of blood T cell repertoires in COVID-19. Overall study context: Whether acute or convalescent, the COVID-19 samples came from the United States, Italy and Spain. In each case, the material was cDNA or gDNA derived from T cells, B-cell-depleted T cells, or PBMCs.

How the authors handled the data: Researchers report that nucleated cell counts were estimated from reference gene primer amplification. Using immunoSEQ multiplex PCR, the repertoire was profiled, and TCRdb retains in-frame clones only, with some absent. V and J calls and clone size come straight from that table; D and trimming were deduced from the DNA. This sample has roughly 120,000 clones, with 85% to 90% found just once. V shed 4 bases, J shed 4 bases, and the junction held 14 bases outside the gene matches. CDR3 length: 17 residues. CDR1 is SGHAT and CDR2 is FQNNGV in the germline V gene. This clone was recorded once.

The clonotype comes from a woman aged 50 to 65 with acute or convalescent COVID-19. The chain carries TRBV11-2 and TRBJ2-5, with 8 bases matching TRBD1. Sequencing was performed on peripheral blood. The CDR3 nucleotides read TGTGCCAGCAGCTACCTTATAGCCGGGACAGGACCAGAGACCCAGTACTTC. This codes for CASSYLIAGTGPETQYF.